Presented here are 21 T cell receptor beta chains from one specimen sequenced in a study of blood T cell repertoires in COVID-19 (dated by TCRdb to about 2020). The library was built by means of the immunoSEQ multiplex PCR assay. Entries here come from immuneACCESS through TCRdb and include only in-frame sequences with V and J called. Some clones fail to appear in such tables; in the studies checked, an unresolved V gene covers under half of the shortfall, and the cause of the remainder is unknown. The sample table contains 270,000 or so clones; only one count was recorded for over 85% of them. Clones ranked in the top ten supply more than 9.5% of the sample. Sample: peripheral blood. The source of these receptors is a woman in her 30s with COVID-19, enrolled during active disease.

This clone has only one observation. The V gene is TRBV3-1 (or the pseudogene TRBV3-2), the J gene TRBJ1-3; possible D gene TRBD1, 5 bases. This CDR3 has 15 residues. V gave up 8 bases and J gave up 3 bases, with 17 bases separating them. Looked up from germline, CDR1 is LGHDT and CDR2 is YNNKEL (reference sequence). The CDR3 loop reads CASRGLGGSGNTIYF. The CDR3, as DNA: TGTGCCAGCCGGGGCTTGGGGGGTAGTGGAAACACCATATATTTT.

This chain connects TRBV2 to TRBJ2-1, with 14 positions matching TRBD2. CDR1 and CDR2 (germline): SNHLY, FYNNEI. This CDR3 contains 13 residues. Trimming took 7 bases from V and 9 from J; bases not matched to a gene: 2. CDR3 amino acids: CASIGLAGGEQFF. The CDR3 bases are TGTGCCAGCATCGGACTAGCGGGGGGTGAGCAGTTCTTC.

The chain combines TRBV12-5 with TRBJ1-1; tentatively, D is TRBD1 (5 bases). V shed 6 bases and J shed 4 bases, with 15 bases lying between them. The CDR3 is made up of 14 amino acids. CDR1 and CDR2 from the germline V gene are LGHNT and FRNRAP. The CDR3 bases are TGTGCTAGTGGCCCGTTGCAGGGAAGCACTGAAGCTTTCTTT. Translating it yields CASGPLQGSTEAFF. The full variable domain, its missing parts supplied by reference TRBV12-5 and TRBJ1-1, is DARVTQTPRHKVTEMGQEVTMRCQPILGHNTVFWYRQTMMQGLELLAYFRNRAPLDDSGMPKDRFSAEMPDATLATLKIQPSEPRDSAVYFCASGPLQGSTEAFFGQGTRLTVV.

The V gene is TRBV4-1, the J gene TRBJ2-7; TRBD2 matches at 11 bases. The CDR3 spans 16 residues. CDR1 is MGHRA, CDR2 YSYEKL, per germline. V trimming: 4 bases; J trimming: 5 bases; junction bases outside the gene matches: 10. This chain's CDR3 is CASSPSGLAGRHEQYF. CDR3 sequence (DNA): TGCGCCAGCAGCCCTTCCGGACTAGCGGGCCGCCACGAGCAGTACTTC.

The chain links TRBV27 to TRBJ1-2; maybe TRBD1 (6 bases). In germline, CDR1 is MNHEY, CDR2 SMNVEV (reference sequence). This CDR3 comprises 19 residues. The V and J ends lost 5 bases and 2 bases respectively, with 27 bases between them. The CDR3 is CASSLSAGWGPRQNYGYTF. CDR3 DNA: TGTGCCAGCAGTCTCTCTGCCGGTTGGGGGCCGCGCCAAAACTATGGCTACACCTTC.

Regarding this clone: Additional DNA sequences in this sample encode the identical CDR3. V is TRBV5-6 and J is TRBJ2-5; 10 bases are shared with TRBD2. V trimming: 1 base; J trimming: 5 bases; junction bases outside the gene matches: 5. Germline values: CDR1 SGHDT, CDR2 YYEEEE. There are 15 residues in the CDR3. CDR3: CASSLLAGGRETQYF. CDR3 DNA: TGTGCCAGCAGCTTGTTAGCGGGGGGTAGGGAGACCCAGTACTTC.

The genes are TRBV19 and TRBJ2-1; weak D call: TRBD2 (6 bases). The length of the CDR3 is 13 residues. V shed 8 bases and J shed 9 bases, with 17 bases lying between them. From germline, CDR1 is LNHDA and CDR2 SQIVND (reference sequence). The CDR3 bases are TGTGCCAGTGGAGGAGGGTCGGTAGGTGAGCAGTTCTTC. Its translation: CASGGGSVGEQFF.

The CDR3 here is CASSWSGGMNEQYF. DNA of the CDR3: TGCGCCAGCAGCTGGAGCGGGGGGATGAACGAGCAGTACTTC. This chain joins TRBV5-1 and TRBJ2-7, with 9 bases matching TRBD2. Trimming took 3 bases from V and 5 from J; bases not matched to a gene: 6. CDR1 and CDR2 (germline): SGHRS, YFSETQ. CDR3 size: 14 residues.

The V call is TRBV14, the J call TRBJ1-1; D not certain. Deletions cut 4 bases from V and 3 bases from J, with 15 bases between. Germline CDR1 SGHDN, CDR2 FVKESK. The CDR3 has 15 amino acids. The CDR3 is CASSLLGVDYTEAFF. The DNA for the CDR3 is TGTGCCAGCAGCCTTCTCGGGGTGGATTACACTGAAGCTTTCTTT.

The chain employs TRBV4-1 and TRBJ1-1; D is unresolved. Trimming left V 3 bases short and J 2 bases short, with 4 bases between. There are 12 residues in the CDR3. From germline, CDR1 is MGHRA and CDR2 YSYEKL. Here the CDR3 DNA reads TGCGCCAGCAGCCACCTAAACACTGAAGCTTTCTTT. It codes for CASSHLNTEAFF.

The V gene is TRBV2, the J gene TRBJ2-7, with a tentative D call TRBD2 (5 bases). The ends were cut back, 1 base at V and 4 bases at J, with 14 bases in the middle. In germline, CDR1 is SNHLY, CDR2 FYNNEI. CDR3 length equals 15 residues. CDR3 coding DNA: TGTGCCAGCAGTGAAGGCCTAGCTCCGACATACGAGCAGTACTTC. Encoded protein: CASSEGLAPTYEQYF.

The sample holds one count of this clone. The chain combines TRBV11-3 with TRBJ2-2; 7 nucleotides line up with TRBD1. This CDR3 spans 13 amino acids. Germline-derived CDR1 and CDR2 are SGHNT and YENEEA. V was pared by 6 bases and J by 4 bases, with 2 bases of the junction left unmatched. The DNA for the CDR3 is TGTGCCAGCAGTCGACAGGGCACCGGGGAGCTGTTTTTT. Amino acid sequence: CASSRQGTGELFF. Full variable domain (rest looked up from reference TRBV11-3 and TRBJ2-2): EAGVVQSPRYKIIEKKQPVAFWCNPISGHNTLYWYLQNLGQGPELLIRYENEEAVDDSQLPKDRFSAERLKGVDSTLKIQPAELGDSAVYLCASSRQGTGELFFGEGSRLTVL.

The chain combines TRBV5-5 with TRBJ1-1; tentatively, D is TRBD1 (5 bases). This CDR3 is built from 14 residues. Germline CDR1 reads SGHKS; CDR2 reads YYEKEE (reference sequence). V lost 3 bases and J lost 3, with 12 bases in between. The CDR3 sequence is CASSSRARDTEAFF. The CDR3 nucleotides are TGTGCCAGCAGCTCCAGGGCACGGGACACTGAAGCTTTCTTT.

The V gene is TRBV5-1, the J gene TRBJ1-2; TRBD1 might be the D (5 bases). The germline V gene has CDR1 SGHRS and CDR2 YFSETQ. The V and J ends lost 8 bases and 10 bases respectively, with 24 bases between them. The CDR3 consists of 14 residues. In nucleotides, the CDR3 is TGCGCCAGTCATAATTCCCAGTCGGGAGGGGTCTACACCTTC. Translation gives CASHNSQSGGVYTF.

The V and J genes are TRBV3-1 (or the pseudogene TRBV3-2) and TRBJ1-6, with D perhaps matching TRBD1 (5 bases). The length of the CDR3 is 15 residues. Germline CDR1 and CDR2: LGHDT and YNNKEL (reference sequence). V shed 4 bases and J shed 9 bases, with 16 bases lying between them. CDR3 bases: TGTGCCAGCAGCCGACCGGCAGGGTTGGGTTCACCCCTCCACTTT. It translates to CASSRPAGLGSPLHF.

V gene TRBV7-9 combines with J gene TRBJ1-2; TRBD1 aligns across 9 bases. With 5 bases clipped from V and 5 bases from J, the junction kept 3 bases outside the gene matches. The CDR3 loop spans 13 amino acids. Germline V gene lookup returns CDR1 SEHNR and CDR2 FQNEAQ (reference sequence). The CDR3 nucleotides are TGTGCCAGCAGCGACAGGGGGATATATGGCTACACCTTC. It codes for CASSDRGIYGYTF.

This clone was detected once. The V call is TRBV6-6, the J call TRBJ1-1; D possibly corresponds to TRBD1 (6 bases). The V end was cut by 6 bases, the J end by 2 bases, with 16 bases between. This CDR3 contains 15 residues. In germline, CDR1 is MNHNY, CDR2 SVGAGI (reference sequence). The CDR3 here is CASRTSTGKNTEAFF. CDR3 coding DNA: TGTGCCAGCAGGACATCAACAGGGAAAAACACTGAAGCTTTCTTT.

The CDR3 sequence: CASSQVPTSNLEQYF. The CDR3 DNA follows: TGCGCCAGCAGCCAGGTTCCCACAAGTAACCTCGAGCAGTACTTC. The genes are TRBV4-1 and TRBJ2-7, with D unresolved. V dropped 3 bases and J dropped 6 bases, with 18 bases sitting between them. Germline lookup yields CDR1 MGHRA and CDR2 YSYEKL. This CDR3 comprises 15 residues.

This chain links TRBV6-5 with TRBJ2-5, with D maybe TRBD1 (5 bases). Per germline, CDR1 MNHEY and CDR2 SVGAGI. V lost 6 bases and J lost 4, with 18 bases in between. The CDR3 loop spans 15 amino acids. The chain's CDR3 is CASSRRGGPPETQYF. DNA for the CDR3: TGTGCCAGCAGCCGTAGGGGCGGACCCCCAGAGACCCAGTACTTC.

This sequence joins TRBV28 and TRBJ1-1; maybe TRBD1 (5 bases). The V gene's germline CDR1 is MDHEN and CDR2 SYDVKM. Trimming cost V 6 bases and J 5 bases, with 16 bases left between them. This CDR3 contains 14 residues. The CDR3 loop is CASRSGPGETEAFF. CDR3 coding DNA: TGTGCCAGCAGAAGTGGCCCGGGGGAGACTGAAGCTTTCTTT.

V is TRBV3-1 (or the pseudogene TRBV3-2) and J is TRBJ2-2; possible D gene TRBD1, 5 bases. V was clipped by 4 bases and J by 6 bases, with 12 bases between them. Germline lookup yields CDR1 LGHDT and CDR2 YNNKEL (reference sequence). This CDR3 contains 14 residues. Here the CDR3 DNA reads TGTGCCAGCAGCCCAAGGGGTTCCGCCGGGGAGCTGTTTTTT. Translating it yields CASSPRGSAGELFF.